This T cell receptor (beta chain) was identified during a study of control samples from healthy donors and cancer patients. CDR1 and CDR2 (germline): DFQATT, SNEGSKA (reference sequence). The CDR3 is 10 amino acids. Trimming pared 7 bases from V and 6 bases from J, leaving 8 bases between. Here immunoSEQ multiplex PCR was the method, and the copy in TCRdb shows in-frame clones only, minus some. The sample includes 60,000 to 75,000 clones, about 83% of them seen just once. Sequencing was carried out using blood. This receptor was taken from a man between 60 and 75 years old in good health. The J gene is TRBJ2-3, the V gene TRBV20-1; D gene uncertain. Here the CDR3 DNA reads TGCAGTGAGTCGGAGGATACGCAGTATTTT. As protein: CSESEDTQYF.